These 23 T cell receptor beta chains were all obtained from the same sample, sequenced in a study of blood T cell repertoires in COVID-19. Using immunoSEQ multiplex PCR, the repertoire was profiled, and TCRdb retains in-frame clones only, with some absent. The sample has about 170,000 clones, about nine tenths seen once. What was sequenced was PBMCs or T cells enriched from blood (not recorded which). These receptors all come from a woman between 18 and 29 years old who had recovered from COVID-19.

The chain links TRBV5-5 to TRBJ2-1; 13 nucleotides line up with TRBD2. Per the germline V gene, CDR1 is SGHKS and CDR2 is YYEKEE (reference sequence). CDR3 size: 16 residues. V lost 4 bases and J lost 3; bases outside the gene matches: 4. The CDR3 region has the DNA TGTGCCAGCAGCCCGAGACTAGCGGGAGGCTACAATGAGCAGTTCTTC. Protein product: CASSPRLAGGYNEQFF.

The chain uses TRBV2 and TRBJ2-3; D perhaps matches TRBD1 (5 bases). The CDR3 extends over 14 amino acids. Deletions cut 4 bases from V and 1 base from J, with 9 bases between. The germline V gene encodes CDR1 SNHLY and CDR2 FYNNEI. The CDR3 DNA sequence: TGTGCCAGCAGTGGCCAAGGGGGCACAGATACGCAGTATTTT. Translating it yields CASSGQGGTDTQYF.

CDR3 in amino acids: CASSNTGTGIYYEQYF. The CDR3 nucleotides are TGTGCCAGCAGCAACACCGGGACAGGGATTTACTACGAGCAGTACTTC. This sequence joins TRBV14 and TRBJ2-7; the match to TRBD1 covers 9 bases. The CDR3 totals 16 residues. Looked up from germline, CDR1 is SGHDN and CDR2 is FVKESK. J lost 3 bases, V lost 5 bases, and 11 bases had no gene match.

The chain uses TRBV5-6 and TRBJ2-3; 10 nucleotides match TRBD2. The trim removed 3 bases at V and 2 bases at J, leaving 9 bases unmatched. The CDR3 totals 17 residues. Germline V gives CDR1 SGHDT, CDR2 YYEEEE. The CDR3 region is CASSSGLLAGPTDTQYF. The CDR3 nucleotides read TGTGCCAGCAGCTCCGGATTACTAGCGGGGCCCACAGATACGCAGTATTTT.

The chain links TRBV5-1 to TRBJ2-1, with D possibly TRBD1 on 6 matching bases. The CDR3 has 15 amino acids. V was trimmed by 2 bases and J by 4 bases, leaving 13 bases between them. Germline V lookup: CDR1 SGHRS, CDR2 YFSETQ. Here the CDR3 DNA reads TGCGCCAGCAGCTTCTGGGGGCGCGGATACAATGAGCAGTTCTTC. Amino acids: CASSFWGRGYNEQFF. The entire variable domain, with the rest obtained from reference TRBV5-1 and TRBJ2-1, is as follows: KAGVTQTPRYLIKTRGQQVTLSCSPISGHRSVSWYQQTPGQGLQFLFEYFSETQRNKGNFPGRFSGRQFSNSRSEMNVSTLELGDSALYLCASSFWGRGYNEQFFGPGTRLTVL.

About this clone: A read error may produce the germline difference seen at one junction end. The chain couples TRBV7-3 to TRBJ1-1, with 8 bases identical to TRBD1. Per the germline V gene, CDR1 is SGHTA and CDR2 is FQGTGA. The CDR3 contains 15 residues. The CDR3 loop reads CASSPSRDRNAEAFF. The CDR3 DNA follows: TGTGCCAGCAGCCCTTCCCGGGACAGGAACGCTGAAGCTTTCTTT.

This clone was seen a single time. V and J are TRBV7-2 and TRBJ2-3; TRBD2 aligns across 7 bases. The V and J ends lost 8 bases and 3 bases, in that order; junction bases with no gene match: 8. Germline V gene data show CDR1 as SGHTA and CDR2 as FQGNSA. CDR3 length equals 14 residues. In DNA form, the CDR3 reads TGTGCCAGCTCACGAGCGGGGAGAACAGATACGCAGTATTTT. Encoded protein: CASSRAGRTDTQYF. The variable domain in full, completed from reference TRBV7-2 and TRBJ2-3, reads GAGVSQSPSNKVTEKGKDVELRCDPISGHTALYWYRQSLGQGLEFLIYFQGNSAPDKSGLPSDRFSAERTGGSVSTLTIQRTQQEDSAVYLCASSRAGRTDTQYFGPGTRLTVL.

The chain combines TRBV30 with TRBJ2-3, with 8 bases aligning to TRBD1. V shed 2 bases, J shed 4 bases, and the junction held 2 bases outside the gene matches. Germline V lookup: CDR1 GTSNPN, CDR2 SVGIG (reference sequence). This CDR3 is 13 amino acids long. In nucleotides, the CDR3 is TGTGCCTGGAGTAAACAGGGGGCAGATACGCAGTATTTT. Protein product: CAWSKQGADTQYF.

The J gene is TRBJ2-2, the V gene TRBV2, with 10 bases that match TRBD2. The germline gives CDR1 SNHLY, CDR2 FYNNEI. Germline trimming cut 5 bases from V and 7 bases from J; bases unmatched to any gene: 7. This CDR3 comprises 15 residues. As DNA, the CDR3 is TGTGCCAGCAGTAGCCCTAGCGGGAGAGGCGGGGAGCTGTTTTTT. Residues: CASSSPSGRGGELFF.

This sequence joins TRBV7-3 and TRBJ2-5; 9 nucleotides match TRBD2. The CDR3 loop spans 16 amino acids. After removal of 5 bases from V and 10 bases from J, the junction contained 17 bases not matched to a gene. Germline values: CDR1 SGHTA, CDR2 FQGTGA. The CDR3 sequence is CASSPTTLSGRWVQYF. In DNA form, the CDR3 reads TGTGCCAGCAGCCCCACAACCCTAAGCGGGAGGTGGGTCCAGTACTTC. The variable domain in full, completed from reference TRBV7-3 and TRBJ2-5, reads GAGVSQTPSNKVTEKGKYVELRCDPISGHTALYWYRQSLGQGPEFLIYFQGTGAADDSGLPNDRFFAVRPEGSVSTLKIQRTERGDSAVYLCASSPTTLSGRWVQYFGPGTRLLVL.

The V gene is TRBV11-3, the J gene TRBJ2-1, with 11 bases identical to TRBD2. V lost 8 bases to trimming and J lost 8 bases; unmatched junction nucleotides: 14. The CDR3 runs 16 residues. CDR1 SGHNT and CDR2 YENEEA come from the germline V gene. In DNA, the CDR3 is TGTGCCAGCTCCCCCCTCGGCCTAGCGGGAGGCGATGAGCAGTTCTTC. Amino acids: CASSPLGLAGGDEQFF.

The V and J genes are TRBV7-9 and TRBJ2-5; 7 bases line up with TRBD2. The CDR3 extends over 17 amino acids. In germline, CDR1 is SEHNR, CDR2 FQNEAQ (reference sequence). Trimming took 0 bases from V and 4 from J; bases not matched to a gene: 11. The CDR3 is CASSLAEWEGLVETQYF. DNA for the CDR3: TGTGCCAGCAGCTTAGCGGAGTGGGAGGGCCTTGTAGAGACCCAGTACTTC.

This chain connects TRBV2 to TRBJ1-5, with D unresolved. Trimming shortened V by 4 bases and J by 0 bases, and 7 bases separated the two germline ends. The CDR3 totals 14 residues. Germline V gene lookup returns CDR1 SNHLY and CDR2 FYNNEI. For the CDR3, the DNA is TGTGCCAGCAGTGGCGGGATTAGCAATCAGCCCCAGCATTTT. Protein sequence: CASSGGISNQPQHF. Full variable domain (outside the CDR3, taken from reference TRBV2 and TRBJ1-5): EPEVTQTPSHQVTQMGQEVILRCVPISNHLYFYWYRQILGQKVEFLVSFYNNEISEKSEIFDDQFSVERPDGSNFTLKIRSTKLEDSAMYFCASSGGISNQPQHFGDGTRLSIL.

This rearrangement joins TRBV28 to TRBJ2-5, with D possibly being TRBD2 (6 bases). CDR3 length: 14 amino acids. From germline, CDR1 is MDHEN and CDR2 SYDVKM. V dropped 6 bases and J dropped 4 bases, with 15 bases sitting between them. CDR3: CASRPRLVIETQYF. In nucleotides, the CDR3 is TGTGCCAGCAGGCCGCGACTAGTCATAGAGACCCAGTACTTC. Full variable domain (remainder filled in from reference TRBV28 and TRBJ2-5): DVKVTQSSRYLVKRTGEKVFLECVQDMDHENMFWYRQDPGLGLRLIYFSYDVKMKEKGDIPEGYSVSREKKERFSLILESASTNQTSMYLCASRPRLVIETQYFGPGTRLLVL.

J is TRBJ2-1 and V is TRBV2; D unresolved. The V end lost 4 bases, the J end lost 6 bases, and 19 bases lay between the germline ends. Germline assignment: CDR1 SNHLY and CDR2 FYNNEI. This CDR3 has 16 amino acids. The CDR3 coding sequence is TGTGCCAGCAGTGGTATGAGCGATGGTAGGATCAATGAGCAGTTCTTC. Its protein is CASSGMSDGRINEQFF.

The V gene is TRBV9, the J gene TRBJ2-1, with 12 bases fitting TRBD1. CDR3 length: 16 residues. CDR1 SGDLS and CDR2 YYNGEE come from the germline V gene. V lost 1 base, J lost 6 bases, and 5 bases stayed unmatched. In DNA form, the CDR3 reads TGTGCCAGCAGCGTAAACCGGGACAGGGGGCTCAATGAGCAGTTCTTC. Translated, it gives CASSVNRDRGLNEQFF.

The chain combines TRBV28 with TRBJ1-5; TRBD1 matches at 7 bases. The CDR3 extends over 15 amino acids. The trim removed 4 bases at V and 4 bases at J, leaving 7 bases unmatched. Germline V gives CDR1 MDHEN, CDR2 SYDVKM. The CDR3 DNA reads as TGTGCCAGCAGTTATCTATTACAGGGGAATCAGCCCCAGCATTTT. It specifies CASSYLLQGNQPQHF.

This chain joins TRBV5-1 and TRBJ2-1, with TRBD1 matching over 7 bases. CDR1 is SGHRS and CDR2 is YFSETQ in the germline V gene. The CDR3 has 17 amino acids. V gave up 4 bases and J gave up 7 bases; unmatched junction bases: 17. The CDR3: CASSRRTGTEFNNEQFF. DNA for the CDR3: TGCGCCAGCAGCCGGAGAACCGGGACAGAGTTTAATAATGAGCAGTTCTTC.

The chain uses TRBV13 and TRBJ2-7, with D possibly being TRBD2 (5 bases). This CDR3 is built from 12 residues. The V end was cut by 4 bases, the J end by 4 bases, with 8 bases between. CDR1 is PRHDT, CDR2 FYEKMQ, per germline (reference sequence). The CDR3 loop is CASSSRGYEQYF. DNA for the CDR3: TGTGCCAGCAGCTCAAGAGGGTACGAGCAGTACTTC. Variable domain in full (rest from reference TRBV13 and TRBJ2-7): AAGVIQSPRHLIKEKRETATLKCYPIPRHDTVYWYQQGPGQDPQFLISFYEKMQSDKGSIPDRFSAQQFSDYHSELNMSSLELGDSALYFCASSSRGYEQYFGPGTRLTVT.

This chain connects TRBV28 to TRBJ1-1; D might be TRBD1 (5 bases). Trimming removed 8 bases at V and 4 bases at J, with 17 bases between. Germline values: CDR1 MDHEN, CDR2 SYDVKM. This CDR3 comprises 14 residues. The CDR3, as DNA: TGTGCCAGCCAGGGCCTCCCAAGGGGCACTGAAGCTTTCTTT. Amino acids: CASQGLPRGTEAFF.

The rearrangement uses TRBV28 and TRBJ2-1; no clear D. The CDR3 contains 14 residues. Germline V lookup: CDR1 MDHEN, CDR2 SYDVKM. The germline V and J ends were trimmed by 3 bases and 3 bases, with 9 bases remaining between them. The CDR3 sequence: CASSFGQVYNEQFF. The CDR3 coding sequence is TGTGCCAGCAGTTTTGGCCAGGTCTACAATGAGCAGTTCTTC.

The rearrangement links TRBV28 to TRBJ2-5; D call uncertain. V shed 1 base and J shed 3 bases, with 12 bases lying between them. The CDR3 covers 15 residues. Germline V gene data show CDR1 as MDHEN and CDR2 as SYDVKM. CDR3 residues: CASSLSSVTKETQYF. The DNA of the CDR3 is TGTGCCAGCAGTTTATCCAGCGTGACCAAAGAGACCCAGTACTTC.

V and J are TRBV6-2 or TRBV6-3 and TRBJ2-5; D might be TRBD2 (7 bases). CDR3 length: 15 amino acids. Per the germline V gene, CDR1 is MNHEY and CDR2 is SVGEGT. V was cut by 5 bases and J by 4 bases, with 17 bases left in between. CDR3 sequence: CASSGPSGGGETQYF. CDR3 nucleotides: TGTGCCAGCAGTGGACCTAGCGGAGGGGGAGAGACCCAGTACTTC.